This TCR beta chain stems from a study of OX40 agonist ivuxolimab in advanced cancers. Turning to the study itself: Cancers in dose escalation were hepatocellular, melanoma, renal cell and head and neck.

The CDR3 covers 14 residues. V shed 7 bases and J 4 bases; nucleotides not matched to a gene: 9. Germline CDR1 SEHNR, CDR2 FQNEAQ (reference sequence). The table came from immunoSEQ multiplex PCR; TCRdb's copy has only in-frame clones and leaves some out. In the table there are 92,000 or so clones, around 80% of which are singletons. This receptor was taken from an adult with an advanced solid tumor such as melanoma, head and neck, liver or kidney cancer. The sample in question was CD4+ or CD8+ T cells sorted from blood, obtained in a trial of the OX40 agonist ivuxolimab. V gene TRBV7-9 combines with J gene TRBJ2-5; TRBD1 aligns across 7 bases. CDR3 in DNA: TGTGCCAGCATCCTTTCGACAGGGCTAGAGACCCAGTACTTC. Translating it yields CASILSTGLETQYF.